This passage covers 21 T cell receptor beta chains from one sample sequenced in a study of T-cell reconstitution after alpha-beta-depleted transplantation in children. Preparation of the TCRbeta library involved a method that used unique molecular identifiers. Via MiXCR, TCRdb re-called the PCR reads, giving one row per CDR3 protein. The table lists about 400,000 distinct CDR3 sequences, roughly 15% of them singletons, with around 4% in the top ten. Here the sequenced sample was PBMCs, taken from the stem cell graft. These receptors originate from a human donor who donated a stem cell graft to a child with Fanconi anemia.

This clonotype was found many times. The chain has TRBV29-1 and TRBJ2-4; possibly TRBD2 for D (5 bases). The V gene lost 7 bases and the J gene lost 6 bases, with 16 bases spanning the gap. The CDR3 runs to 13 residues. In germline, CDR1 is SQVTM, CDR2 ANQGSEA. The CDR3 DNA follows: TGCAGCGCCACTAGGGTGGGTACAAACATTCAGTACTTC. Protein product: CSATRVGTNIQYF.

This clonotype was detected only a few times. This rearrangement joins TRBV4-1 to TRBJ2-2, with a possible D match to TRBD2 (6 bases). V gave up 3 bases and J gave up 4 bases, with 15 bases separating them. This CDR3 comprises 16 residues. Germline-derived CDR1 and CDR2 are MGHRA and YSYEKL. The CDR3 is CASSQYGGTVTGELFF. The CDR3 region has the DNA TGCGCCAGCAGCCAGTACGGAGGGACTGTCACCGGGGAGCTGTTTTTT.

The chain links TRBV7-9 to TRBJ1-6; D is uncertain. Germline V gives CDR1 SEHNR, CDR2 FQNEAQ (reference sequence). The CDR3 consists of 13 residues. Deletions cut 3 bases from V and 8 bases from J, with 8 bases between. CDR3 sequence reads: CASSFETYSPLHF. In DNA form, the CDR3 reads TGTGCCAGCAGCTTTGAGACTTATTCACCCCTCCACTTT.

V is TRBV5-6 and J is TRBJ1-2, with D uncertain. V gave up 4 bases and J gave up 4 bases, with 5 bases separating them. The CDR3 contains 11 residues. The germline V gene encodes CDR1 SGHDT and CDR2 YYEEEE. The CDR3 DNA reads TGTGCCAGCAGCGCCGCCTATGGCTACACCTTC. Protein product: CASSAAYGYTF.

This clonotype was seen a few times. The V call is TRBV2, the J call TRBJ1-2; D perhaps matches TRBD1 (6 bases). The ends were cut back, 7 bases at V and 6 bases at J, with 15 bases in the middle. The CDR3 consists of 13 residues. CDR1 is SNHLY, CDR2 FYNNEI, per germline. The CDR3 DNA reads TGTGCCAGCACCCAGACCGAGGGGGATGGCTACACCTTC. Its protein is CASTQTEGDGYTF.

Ten or more counts support this clonotype. The rearrangement links TRBV27 to TRBJ2-6; D is uncertain. Germline lookup yields CDR1 MNHEY and CDR2 SMNVEV (reference sequence). This CDR3 is built from 18 residues. V was cut by 3 bases and J by 2 bases, with 17 bases left in between. This CDR3 is CASSFSIFGVAGANVLTF. CDR3 DNA sequence: TGTGCCAGCAGTTTTTCCATCTTTGGGGTAGCTGGGGCCAACGTCCTGACTTTC.

The V call is TRBV6-1, the J call TRBJ2-7; possible D gene TRBD2, 6 bases. Germline CDR1 MNHNS, CDR2 SASEGT. The V end was cut by 5 bases, the J end by 6 bases, with 14 bases between. The CDR3 sequence is 13 residues long. The CDR3 reads CASSQGLAGEQYF. CDR3 nucleotide sequence: TGTGCCAGCAGTCAGGGACTGGCAGGCGAGCAGTACTTC.

This clonotype was counted ten times or more. The chain combines TRBV29-1 with TRBJ1-1; maybe TRBD1 (6 bases). V was pared by 6 bases and J by 5 bases, with 19 bases between. Per germline, CDR1 SQVTM and CDR2 ANQGSEA. CDR3 length: 14 residues. DNA of the CDR3: TGCAGCGTCCCGAGTGGGGGCTGGAGAACTGAAGCTTTCTTT. Translating it yields CSVPSGGWRTEAFF.

This clonotype has only a few counts. The J gene is TRBJ1-1, the V gene TRBV5-1; D gene ambiguous. V lost 2 bases and J 2 bases, leaving 13 bases between the germline ends. In germline, CDR1 is SGHRS, CDR2 YFSETQ. The CDR3 sequence is 15 residues long. The CDR3 DNA follows: TGCGCCAGCAGCTTCAACCCGGGAGCCAACACTGAAGCTTTCTTT. Translating it yields CASSFNPGANTEAFF.

The rearrangement joins TRBV2 to TRBJ2-2, with 9 bases matching TRBD1. CDR3 length equals 13 residues. Germline CDR1 reads SNHLY; CDR2 reads FYNNEI. Unmatched junction bases numbered 3, after V lost 6 bases and J lost 7 bases. CDR3 residues: CASRQGASGELFF. In DNA, the CDR3 is TGTGCCAGCAGACAGGGGGCGAGCGGGGAGCTGTTTTTT.

Ten or more counts support this clonotype. The chain has TRBV25-1 and TRBJ2-5, with TRBD2 matching 7 bases. V lost 3 bases to trimming and J lost 4 bases; unmatched junction nucleotides: 8. Germline lookup yields CDR1 MGHDK and CDR2 SYGVNS. The CDR3 contains 15 residues. CDR3 DNA: TGTGCCAGCAGTGATCCGAGACTAGCAGTAGAGACCCAGTACTTC. Protein sequence: CASSDPRLAVETQYF.

This chain links TRBV7-9 with TRBJ1-1; no clear D gene. CDR1 and CDR2 from the germline V gene are SEHNR and FQNEAQ (reference sequence). There are 12 residues in the CDR3. V was trimmed by 4 bases and J by 7 bases, leaving 10 bases between them. CDR3 loop: CASSSTHSEAFF. The CDR3 DNA is TGTGCCAGCAGCTCGACTCACAGTGAAGCTTTCTTT.

This clonotype has a count of ten or more. V is TRBV7-2 and J is TRBJ2-1; D uncertain. V gave up 5 bases and J gave up 4 bases, with 9 bases separating them. The CDR3 loop spans 13 amino acids. CDR1 is SGHTA, CDR2 FQGNSA, per germline. The CDR3 DNA reads as TGTGCCAGCAGCCTTCAGTGGTACAATGAGCAGTTCTTC. It translates to CASSLQWYNEQFF.

This clonotype was seen only a few times. The chain links TRBV6-1 to TRBJ1-5; D is possibly TRBD1 (6 bases). The CDR3 runs 12 residues. Germline assignment: CDR1 MNHNS and CDR2 SASEGT. Trimming left V 8 bases short and J 9 bases short, with 14 bases between. The CDR3 protein is CASGTRDWPQHF. The CDR3 coding sequence is TGTGCCAGCGGGACAAGGGATTGGCCCCAGCATTTT.

This clonotype has more than one count but fewer than ten. CDR3 bases: TGTGCCAGCAGCTCGGGACGGTTCAATGGCTACACCTTC. It translates to CASSSGRFNGYTF. The J gene is TRBJ1-2, the V gene TRBV9; D is possibly TRBD1 (5 bases). The germline V gene encodes CDR1 SGDLS and CDR2 YYNGEE. The V end lost 4 bases, the J end lost 6 bases, and 13 bases lay between the germline ends. The CDR3 length is 13 residues.

Ten or more counts support this clonotype. The chain carries TRBV29-1 and TRBJ1-3, with unresolved D. Trimming took off 0 bases at V and 3 bases at J, with 15 bases between the two ends. The germline V gene encodes CDR1 SQVTM and CDR2 ANQGSEA. The CDR3 has 16 amino acids. CDR3 sequence reads: CSVEDPAEGDGNTIYF. The CDR3 DNA reads TGCAGCGTTGAAGATCCCGCAGAGGGCGATGGAAACACCATATATTTT.

This clonotype occurred a few times. This chain links TRBV25-1 with TRBJ2-1, with D unresolved. With 0 bases removed from V and 4 bases from J, the gap between germline ends came to 13 bases. In germline, CDR1 is MGHDK, CDR2 SYGVNS. The CDR3 runs to 16 residues. The CDR3 DNA reads TGTGCCAGCAGTGAATATGTTGAGGATTCATACAATGAGCAGTTCTTC. This encodes CASSEYVEDSYNEQFF.

This chain uses TRBV4-3 with TRBJ2-3, with D maybe TRBD1 (6 bases). The V and J ends lost 0 bases and 5 bases respectively, with 18 bases between them. This CDR3 contains 17 residues. The germline gives CDR1 LGHNA, CDR2 YSLEER. Here the CDR3 reads CASSQDAGQGIGDTQYF. CDR3 bases: TGCGCCAGCAGCCAAGATGCCGGGCAGGGGATAGGAGATACGCAGTATTTT.

Only a few counts were recorded for this clonotype. For the CDR3, the DNA is TGTGCCAGCAGTGAAGTCATAGCTAATTCACCCCTCCACTTT. Protein: CASSEVIANSPLHF. V is TRBV2 and J is TRBJ1-6, with unresolved D. The germline CDR1 and CDR2 sequences are SNHLY and FYNNEI. This CDR3 comprises 14 residues. V lost 1 base, J lost 6 bases, and 7 bases lay in between.

The table lists this clonotype with a few counts. The rearrangement links TRBV27 to TRBJ1-3; a weak D match, TRBD1 (6 bases). V was pared by 5 bases and J by 4 bases, with 12 bases between. Germline loops: CDR1 MNHEY, CDR2 SMNVEV (reference sequence). The CDR3 is 14 amino acids. As DNA, the CDR3 is TGTGCCAGCAGTGCCCTAGGGGGAGGAAACACCATATATTTT. It encodes CASSALGGGNTIYF.

This clonotype was detected a few times. The chain employs TRBV11-2 and TRBJ1-5; no clear D gene. The CDR3 sequence is 14 residues long. Germline assignment: CDR1 SGHAT and CDR2 FQNNGV. The V and J ends lost 4 bases and 0 bases respectively, with 7 bases between them. CDR3 DNA sequence: TGTGCCAGCAGCTCAGGCCCTAGCAATCAGCCCCAGCATTTT. Its translation is CASSSGPSNQPQHF.